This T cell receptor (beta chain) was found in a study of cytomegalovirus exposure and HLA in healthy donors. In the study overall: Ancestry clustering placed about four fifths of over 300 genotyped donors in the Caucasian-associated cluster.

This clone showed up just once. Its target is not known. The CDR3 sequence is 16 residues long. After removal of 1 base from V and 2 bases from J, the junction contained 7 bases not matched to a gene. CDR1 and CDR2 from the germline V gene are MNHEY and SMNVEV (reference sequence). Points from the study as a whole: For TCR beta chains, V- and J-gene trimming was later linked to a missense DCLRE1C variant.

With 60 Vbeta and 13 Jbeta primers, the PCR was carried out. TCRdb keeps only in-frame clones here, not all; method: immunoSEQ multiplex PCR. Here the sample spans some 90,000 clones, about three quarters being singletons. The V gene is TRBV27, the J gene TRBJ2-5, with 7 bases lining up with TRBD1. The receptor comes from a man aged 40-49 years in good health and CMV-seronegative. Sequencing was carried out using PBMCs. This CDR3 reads CASSLYPGGRQETQYF. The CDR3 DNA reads TGTGCCAGCAGTTTATATCCAGGGGGTCGGCAAGAGACCCAGTACTTC.